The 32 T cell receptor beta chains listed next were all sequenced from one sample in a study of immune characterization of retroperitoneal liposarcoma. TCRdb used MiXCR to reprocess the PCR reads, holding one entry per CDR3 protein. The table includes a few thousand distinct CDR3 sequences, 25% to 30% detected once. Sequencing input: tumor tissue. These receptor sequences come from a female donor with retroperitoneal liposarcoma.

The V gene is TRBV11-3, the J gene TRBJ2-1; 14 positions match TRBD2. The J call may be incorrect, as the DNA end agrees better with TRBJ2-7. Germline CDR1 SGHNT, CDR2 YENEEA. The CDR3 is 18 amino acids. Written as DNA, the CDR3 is TGTGCCAGCAGCTCCGGGACTAGCGGGAGTCTCCTTGCCTACGAGCAGTACTTC. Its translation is CASSSGTSGSLLAYEQYF.

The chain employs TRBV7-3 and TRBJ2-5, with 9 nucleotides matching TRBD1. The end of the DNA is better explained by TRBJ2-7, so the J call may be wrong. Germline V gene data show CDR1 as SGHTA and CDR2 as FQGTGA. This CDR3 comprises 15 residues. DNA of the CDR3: TGTGCCAGCAGCTCCGGACAGGGGAGAAGCCACGAGCAGTACTTC. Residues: CASSSGQGRSHEQYF.

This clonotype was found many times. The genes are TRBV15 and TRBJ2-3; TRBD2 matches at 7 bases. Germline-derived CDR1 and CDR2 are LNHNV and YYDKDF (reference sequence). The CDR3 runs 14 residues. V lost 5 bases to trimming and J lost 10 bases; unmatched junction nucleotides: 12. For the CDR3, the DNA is TGTGCCACCAGCGTGGGGGGGAGTGACGGATCGCAGTATTTT. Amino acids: CATSVGGSDGSQYF.

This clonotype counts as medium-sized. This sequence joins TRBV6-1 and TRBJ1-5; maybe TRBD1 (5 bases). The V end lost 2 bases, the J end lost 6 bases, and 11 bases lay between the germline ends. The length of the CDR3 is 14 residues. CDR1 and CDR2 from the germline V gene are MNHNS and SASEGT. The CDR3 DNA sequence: TGTGCCAGCAGTGAACAGGGAGGGCCTCAGCCCCAGCATTTT. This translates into CASSEQGGPQPQHF.

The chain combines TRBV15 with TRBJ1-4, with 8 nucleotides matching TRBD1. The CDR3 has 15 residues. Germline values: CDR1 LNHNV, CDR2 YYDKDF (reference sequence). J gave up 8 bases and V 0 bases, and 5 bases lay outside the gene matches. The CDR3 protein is CATSRDGAGGEKLFF. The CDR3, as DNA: TGTGCCACCAGCAGAGATGGGGCAGGGGGCGAAAAACTGTTTTTT.

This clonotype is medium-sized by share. CDR3 amino acids: CASSSLAGVYNEQYF. CDR3 DNA sequence: TGTGCCAGCAGCTCTTTAGCGGGGGTATACAATGAGCAGTACTTC. This chain uses TRBV7-9 with TRBJ2-5; 9 bases fit TRBD2. Losses at the gene ends were 4 bases for V and 11 bases for J; bases not matched to a gene: 14. This CDR3 has 15 amino acids. Germline assignment: CDR1 SEHNR and CDR2 FQNEAQ (reference sequence).

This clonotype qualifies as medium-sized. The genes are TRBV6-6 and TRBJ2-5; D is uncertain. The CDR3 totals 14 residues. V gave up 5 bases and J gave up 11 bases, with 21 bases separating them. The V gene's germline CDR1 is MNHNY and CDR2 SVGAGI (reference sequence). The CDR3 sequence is CASSPSSTYNEQYF. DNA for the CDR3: TGTGCCAGCAGTCCCTCGTCAACCTACAATGAGCAGTACTTC.

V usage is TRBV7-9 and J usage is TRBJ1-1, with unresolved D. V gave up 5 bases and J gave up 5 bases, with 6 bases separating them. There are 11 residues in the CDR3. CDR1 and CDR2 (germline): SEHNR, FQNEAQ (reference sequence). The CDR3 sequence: CASSPGTEAFF. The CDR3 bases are TGTGCCAGCAGCCCGGGTACTGAAGCTTTCTTT.

The CDR3 bases are TGTGCCAGCAGTCTGCTTAGCGGAGGCTCCTACAATGAGCAGTTCTTC. Residues: CASSLLSGGSYNEQFF. The chain is built from TRBV28 and TRBJ2-1; tentative D call: TRBD2 (6 bases). V dropped 5 bases and J dropped 0 bases, with 14 bases sitting between them. The CDR3 consists of 16 residues. Germline V CDR1 and CDR2: MDHEN, SYDVKM.

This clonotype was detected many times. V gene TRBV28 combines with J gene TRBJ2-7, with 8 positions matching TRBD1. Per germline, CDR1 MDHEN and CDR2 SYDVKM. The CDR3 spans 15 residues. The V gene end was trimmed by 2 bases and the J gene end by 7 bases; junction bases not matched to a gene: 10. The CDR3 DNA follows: TGTGCCAGCAGTTTACGACAGGGGTTTATAAATGAGCAGTACTTC. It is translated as CASSLRQGFINEQYF.

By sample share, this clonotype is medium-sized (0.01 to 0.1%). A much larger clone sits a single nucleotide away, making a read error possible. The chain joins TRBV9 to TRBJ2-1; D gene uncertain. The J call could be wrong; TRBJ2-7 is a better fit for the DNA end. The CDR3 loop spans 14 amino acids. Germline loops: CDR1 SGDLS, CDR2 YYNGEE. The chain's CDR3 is CASSEESSYNEQYF. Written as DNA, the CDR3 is TGTGCCAGCAGCGAGGAGAGCTCCTACAATGAGCAGTACTTC.

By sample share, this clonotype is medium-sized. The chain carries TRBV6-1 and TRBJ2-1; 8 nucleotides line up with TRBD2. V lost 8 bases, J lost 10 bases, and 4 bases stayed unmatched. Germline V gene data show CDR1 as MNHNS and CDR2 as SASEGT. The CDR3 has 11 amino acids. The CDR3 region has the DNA TGTGCCAGCGGACTAGCCCTCGAGCAGTTCTTC. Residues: CASGLALEQFF.

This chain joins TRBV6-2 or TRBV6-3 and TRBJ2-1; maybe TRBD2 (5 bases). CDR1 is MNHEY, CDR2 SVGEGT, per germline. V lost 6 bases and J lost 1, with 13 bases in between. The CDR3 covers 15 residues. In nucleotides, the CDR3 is TGTGCCAGCAGACTTAGCGCCCGATCCTACAATGAGCAGTTCTTC. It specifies CASRLSARSYNEQFF.

CDR3: CASSYRLAGTDTQYF. CDR3 DNA sequence: TGTGCCAGCAGTTACAGGCTAGCGGGTACAGATACGCAGTATTTT. The chain uses TRBV6-6 and TRBJ2-3; 8 nucleotides agree with TRBD2. Trimming cost V 2 bases and J 3 bases; bases outside gene matches: 4. Per the germline V gene, CDR1 is MNHNY and CDR2 is SVGAGI (reference sequence). This CDR3 spans 15 amino acids.

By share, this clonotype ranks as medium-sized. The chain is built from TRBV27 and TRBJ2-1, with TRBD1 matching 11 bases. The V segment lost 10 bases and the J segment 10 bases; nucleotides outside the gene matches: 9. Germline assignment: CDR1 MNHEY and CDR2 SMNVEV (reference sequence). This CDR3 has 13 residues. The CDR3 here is CATGQGALYEQFF. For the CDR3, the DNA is TGTGCCACCGGACAGGGGGCGCTTTACGAGCAGTTCTTC.

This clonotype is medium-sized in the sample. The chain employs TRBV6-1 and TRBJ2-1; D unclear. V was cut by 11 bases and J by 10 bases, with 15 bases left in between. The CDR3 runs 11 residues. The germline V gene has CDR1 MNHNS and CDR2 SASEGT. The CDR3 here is CAASHFYEQFF. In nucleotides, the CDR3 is TGTGCCGCCAGCCATTTCTACGAGCAGTTCTTC.

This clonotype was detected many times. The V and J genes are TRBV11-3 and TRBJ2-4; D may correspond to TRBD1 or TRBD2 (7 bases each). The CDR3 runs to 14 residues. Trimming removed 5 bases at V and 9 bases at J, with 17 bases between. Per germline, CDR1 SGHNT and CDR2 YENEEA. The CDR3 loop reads CASSAGRTGGIQYF. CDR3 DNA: TGTGCCAGCAGCGCCGGGAGGACAGGCGGCATTCAGTACTTC.

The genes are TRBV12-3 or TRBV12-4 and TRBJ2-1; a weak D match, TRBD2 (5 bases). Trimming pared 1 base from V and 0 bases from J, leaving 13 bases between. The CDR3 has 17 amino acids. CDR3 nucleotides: TGTGCCAGCAGTTTAGGGGATAGCGCCAGCTCCTACAATGAGCAGTTCTTC. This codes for CASSLGDSASSYNEQFF.

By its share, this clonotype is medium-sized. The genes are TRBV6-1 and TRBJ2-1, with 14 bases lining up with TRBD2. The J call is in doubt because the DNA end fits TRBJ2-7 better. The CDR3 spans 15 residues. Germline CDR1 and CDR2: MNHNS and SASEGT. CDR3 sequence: CASRETSGRVDEQYF. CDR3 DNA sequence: TGTGCCAGCAGGGAGACTAGCGGGAGGGTGGACGAGCAGTACTTC.

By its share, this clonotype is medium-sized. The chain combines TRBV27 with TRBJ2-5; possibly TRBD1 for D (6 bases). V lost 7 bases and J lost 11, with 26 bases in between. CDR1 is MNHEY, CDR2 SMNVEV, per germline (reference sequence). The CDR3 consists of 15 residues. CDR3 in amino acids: CASMVSRGGLNEQYF. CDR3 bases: TGTGCCAGCATGGTCTCCAGGGGTGGTCTCAATGAGCAGTACTTC.

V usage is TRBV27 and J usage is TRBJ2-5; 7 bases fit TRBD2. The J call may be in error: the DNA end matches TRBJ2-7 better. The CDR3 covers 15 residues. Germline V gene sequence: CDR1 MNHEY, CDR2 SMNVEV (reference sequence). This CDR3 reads CASSFVASGTYEQYF. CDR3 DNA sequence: TGTGCCAGCAGTTTTGTAGCTAGCGGTACCTACGAGCAGTACTTC.

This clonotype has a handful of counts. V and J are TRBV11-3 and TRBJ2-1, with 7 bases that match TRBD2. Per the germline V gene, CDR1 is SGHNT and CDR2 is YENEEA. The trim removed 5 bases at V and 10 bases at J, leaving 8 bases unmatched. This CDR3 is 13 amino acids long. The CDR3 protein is CASSLSWGGEQFF. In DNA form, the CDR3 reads TGTGCCAGCAGCCTTAGCTGGGGGGGGGAGCAGTTCTTC.

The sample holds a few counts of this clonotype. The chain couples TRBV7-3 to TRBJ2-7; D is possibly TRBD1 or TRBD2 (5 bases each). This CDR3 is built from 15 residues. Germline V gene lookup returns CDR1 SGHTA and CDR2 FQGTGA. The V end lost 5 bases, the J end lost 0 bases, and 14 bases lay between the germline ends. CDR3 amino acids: CASSLGAGSSYEQYF. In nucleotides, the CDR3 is TGTGCCAGCAGCCTTGGTGCAGGGAGCTCCTACGAGCAGTACTTC.

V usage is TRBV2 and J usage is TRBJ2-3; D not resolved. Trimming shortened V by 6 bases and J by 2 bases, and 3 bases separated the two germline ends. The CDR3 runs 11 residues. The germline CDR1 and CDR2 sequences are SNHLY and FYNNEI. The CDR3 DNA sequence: TGTGCCAGCAGCCTCACAGATACGCAGTATTTT. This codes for CASSLTDTQYF.

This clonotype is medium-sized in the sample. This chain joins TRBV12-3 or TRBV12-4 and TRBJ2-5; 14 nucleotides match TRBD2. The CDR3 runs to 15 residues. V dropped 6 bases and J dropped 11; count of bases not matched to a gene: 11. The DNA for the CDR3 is TGTGCCAGCAGGGCTGGACTAGCGGGAGGAAATGAGCAGTACTTC. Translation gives CASRAGLAGGNEQYF.

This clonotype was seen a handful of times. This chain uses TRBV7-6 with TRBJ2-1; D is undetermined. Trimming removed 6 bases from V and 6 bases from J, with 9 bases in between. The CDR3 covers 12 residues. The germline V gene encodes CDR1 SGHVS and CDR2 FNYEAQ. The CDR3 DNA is TGTGCCAGCAGTCCCAATGGCAATGAGCAGTTCTTC. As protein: CASSPNGNEQFF.

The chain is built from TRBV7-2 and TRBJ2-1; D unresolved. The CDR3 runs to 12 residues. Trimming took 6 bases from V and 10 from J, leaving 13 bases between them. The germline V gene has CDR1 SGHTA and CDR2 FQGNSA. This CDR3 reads CASSRTVYEQFF. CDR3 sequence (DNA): TGTGCCAGCAGTCGGACGGTTTACGAGCAGTTCTTC.

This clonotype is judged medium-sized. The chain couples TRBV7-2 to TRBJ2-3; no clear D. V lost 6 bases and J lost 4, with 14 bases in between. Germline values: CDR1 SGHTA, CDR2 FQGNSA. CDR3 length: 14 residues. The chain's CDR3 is CASSSRATSDTQYF. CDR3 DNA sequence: TGTGCCAGCAGTTCAAGGGCCACATCAGATACGCAGTATTTT.

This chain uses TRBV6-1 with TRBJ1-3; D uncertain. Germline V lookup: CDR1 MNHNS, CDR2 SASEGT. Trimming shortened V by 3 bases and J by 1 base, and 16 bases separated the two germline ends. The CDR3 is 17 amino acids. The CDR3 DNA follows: TGTGCCAGCAGTGACTTAGGGCCAGACCTTTCTGGAAACACCATATATTTT. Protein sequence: CASSDLGPDLSGNTIYF.

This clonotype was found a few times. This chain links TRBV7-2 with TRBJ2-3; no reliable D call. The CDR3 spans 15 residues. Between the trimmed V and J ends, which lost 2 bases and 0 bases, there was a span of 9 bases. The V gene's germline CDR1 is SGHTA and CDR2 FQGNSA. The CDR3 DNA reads TGTGCCAGCAGCTTACGAGGAACTAGCACAGATACGCAGTATTTT. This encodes CASSLRGTSTDTQYF.

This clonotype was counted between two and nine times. CDR3 residues: CASSETGHSYEQFF. The CDR3 bases are TGTGCCAGCAGTGAGACAGGCCACTCCTACGAGCAGTTCTTC. The V and J genes are TRBV6-1 and TRBJ2-1, with a tentative D call TRBD1 (6 bases). The CDR3 is 14 amino acids. The V end was cut by 3 bases, the J end by 10 bases, with 16 bases between. The germline gives CDR1 MNHNS, CDR2 SASEGT.

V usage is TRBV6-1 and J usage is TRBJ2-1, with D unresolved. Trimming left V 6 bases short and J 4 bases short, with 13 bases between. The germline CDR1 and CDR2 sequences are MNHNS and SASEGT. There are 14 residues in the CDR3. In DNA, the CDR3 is TGTGCCAGCAGGTCTCTTGACGCGTACAATGAGCAGTTCTTC. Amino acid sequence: CASRSLDAYNEQFF.